The 3 T cell receptor beta chains below all came from one sample that was sequenced in a study of cytomegalovirus exposure and HLA in healthy donors (dated by TCRdb to 2016 to 2017). The library was made by the immunoSEQ multiplex PCR assay. The multiplex PCR relied on a mix of 60 forward primers for TCR Vbeta segments and 13 reverse primers for TCR Jbeta segments. TCRdb limited this immuneACCESS table to in-frame rearrangements with V and J called. A share of clones is missing; checked studies link under half to unresolved V genes, and the rest is unexplained. The sample has about 200,000 clones on record, over 65% of them singletons. Approximately 3% of the sample belongs to the ten largest clones. The sample taken for sequencing was PBMCs. Receptors were obtained from a woman in her 30s in good health and CMV-seronegative.

This chain links TRBV4-1 with TRBJ2-1; D uncertain. CDR3 size: 17 residues. Trimming cost V 0 bases and J 1 base, with 13 bases left between them. Germline V lookup: CDR1 MGHRA, CDR2 YSYEKL. The CDR3, as DNA: TGCGCCAGCAGCCAAGATCCTAGTGGTCCGTCCTACAATGAGCAGTTCTTC. Residues: CASSQDPSGPSYNEQFF.

This clone turned up a few times. This chain links TRBV28 with TRBJ1-2, with D hard to call. From germline, CDR1 is MDHEN and CDR2 SYDVKM. This CDR3 contains 12 residues. V was shortened by 4 bases and J by 8 bases, with 11 bases between the two germline ends. The CDR3 is CASSWRVGGYTF. The CDR3 DNA reads as TGTGCCAGCAGTTGGAGGGTGGGGGGCTACACCTTC.

The J gene is TRBJ1-5, the V gene TRBV10-2; D unresolved. V was clipped by 7 bases and J by 0 bases, with 4 bases between them. Germline CDR1 WSHSY, CDR2 SAAADI. This CDR3 is 12 amino acids long. In nucleotides, the CDR3 is TGCGCCAGCACAAATAGCAATCAGCCCCAGCATTTT. Translated: CASTNSNQPQHF.